What follows are 2 T cell receptor beta chains derived from one specimen sequenced in a study of T-cell reconstitution after alpha-beta-depleted transplantation in children. Molecular barcoding with unique molecular identifiers was used for the TCRbeta library. TCRdb redid the calling of the PCR reads with MiXCR, one entry per CDR3 protein. Found here are more than 200,000 distinct CDR3 sequences, approximately 9.7% of them singletons; the top ten hold approximately 5%. Sample: PBMCs from the stem cell graft donor, taken from the stem cell graft. These receptors originate from a human donor who donated a stem cell graft to a child with SCID.

This clonotype was counted only a few times. The rearrangement uses TRBV7-3 and TRBJ2-5; TRBD2 is a possible D gene (6 bases). In germline, CDR1 is SGHTA, CDR2 FQGTGA. Trimming took off 5 bases at V and 0 bases at J, with 13 bases between the two ends. The CDR3 has 15 residues. The CDR3 loop reads CASSPGAYNQETQYF. The CDR3 DNA reads TGTGCCAGCAGCCCGGGAGCCTACAACCAAGAGACCCAGTACTTC.

In its sample, this clonotype was seen many times. The chain couples TRBV5-1 to TRBJ2-2, with unresolved D. The CDR3 extends over 14 amino acids. With 0 bases removed from V and 1 base from J, the gap between germline ends came to 4 bases. Germline V gene lookup returns CDR1 SGHRS and CDR2 YFSETQ. CDR3 amino acids: CASSLEGNTGELFF. CDR3 in DNA: TGCGCCAGCAGCTTGGAAGGGAACACCGGGGAGCTGTTTTTT.